What follows are 24 T cell receptor beta chains derived from one specimen sequenced in a study of cytomegalovirus exposure and HLA in healthy donors (dated by TCRdb to 2015 to 2018). The method was the immunoSEQ multiplex PCR assay. A mixture of 60 forward primers for TCR Vbeta segments and 13 reverse primers for TCR Jbeta segments was used in the multiplex PCR. Here the immuneACCESS table is served through TCRdb, limited to in-frame sequences with V and J called. Missing clones are a known gap in these copies; in checked studies unresolved V genes cover under half, and the rest lacks a known reason. This sample lists roughly 150,000 clones; 65% to 70% were detected once. Jointly, the top ten make up about 10% of the sample. The sequenced sample consisted of PBMCs. All receptors derive from a man aged 25-45 years in good health and CMV-seropositive.

This clone was detected only a few times. The CDR3 reads CSVQQGSAYTF. CDR3 nucleotides: TGCAGTGTCCAACAGGGGTCTGCCTACACCTTC. V and J are TRBV20-1 and TRBJ1-2, with 7 bases aligning to TRBD1. Germline V gene lookup returns CDR1 DFQATT and CDR2 SNEGSKA (reference sequence). This CDR3 spans 11 amino acids. The ends lost 7 bases at V and 10 bases at J; junction bases unmatched: 9.

The sample holds a few counts of this clone. The chain is built from TRBV5-1 and TRBJ2-1, with D possibly matching TRBD1 (6 bases). Germline CDR1 and CDR2: SGHRS and YFSETQ. Trimming pared 2 bases from V and 10 bases from J, leaving 7 bases between. This CDR3 region has 11 residues. CDR3 in amino acids: CASSFDREQFF. DNA for the CDR3: TGCGCCAGCAGCTTCGACAGGGAGCAGTTCTTC. The full variable domain, completed using reference TRBV5-1 and TRBJ2-1, is KAGVTQTPRYLIKTRGQQVTLSCSPISGHRSVSWYQQTPGQGLQFLFEYFSETQRNKGNFPGRFSGRQFSNSRSEMNVSTLELGDSALYLCASSFDREQFFGPGTRLTVL.

In DNA, the CDR3 is TGTGCCAGCAGCGAGACAGGGGGCACAGATACGCAGTATTTT. Amino acid sequence: CASSETGGTDTQYF. This chain uses TRBV6-1 with TRBJ2-3; 8 nucleotides line up with TRBD1. The V gene's germline CDR1 is MNHNS and CDR2 SASEGT. The CDR3 length is 14 residues. The V segment lost 6 bases and the J segment 1 base; nucleotides outside the gene matches: 3.

This clone has a handful of counts. This chain links TRBV29-1 with TRBJ1-1; D call uncertain. Germline loops: CDR1 SQVTM, CDR2 ANQGSEA. Trimming removed 4 bases at V and 3 bases at J, with 9 bases between. The CDR3 is 12 residues long. CDR3 residues: CSVVVQHTEAFF. In DNA, the CDR3 is TGCAGCGTTGTAGTACAGCACACTGAAGCTTTCTTT.

Only a few counts were recorded for this clone. The CDR3 loop reads CASSPEAGDEQYF. CDR3 DNA sequence: TGTGCCAGCAGCCCAGAGGCGGGGGACGAGCAGTACTTC. The chain links TRBV14 to TRBJ2-7, with 7 bases aligning to TRBD2. V lost 4 bases and J lost 5; bases outside the gene matches: 5. Germline CDR1 and CDR2: SGHDN and FVKESK. The CDR3 loop spans 13 amino acids.

The chain carries TRBV5-6 and TRBJ2-2, with 7 positions matching TRBD2. J was trimmed by 5 bases and V by 5 bases; bases with no gene match: 0. This CDR3 is 12 amino acids long. Germline V gene data show CDR1 as SGHDT and CDR2 as YYEEEE. CDR3 nucleotide sequence: TGTGCCAGCAGTAGCGGGACCGGGGAGCTGTTTTTT. Translating it yields CASSSGTGELFF. Full variable domain (remainder filled in from reference TRBV5-6 and TRBJ2-2): DAGVTQSPTHLIKTRGQQVTLRCSPKSGHDTVSWYQQALGQGPQFIFQYYEEEERQRGNFPDRFSGHQFPNYSSELNVNALLLGDSALYLCASSSGTGELFFGEGSRLTVL.

The V call is TRBV15, the J call TRBJ1-1; D perhaps matches TRBD1 (6 bases). Trimming shortened V by 5 bases and J by 8 bases, and 27 bases separated the two germline ends. The germline V gene has CDR1 LNHNV and CDR2 YYDKDF (reference sequence). The CDR3 runs to 17 residues. The CDR3 nucleotides read TGTGCCACCAGCTCCGAATTCCGGGACATGGGGCCTACCGAAGCTTTCTTT. Translation: CATSSEFRDMGPTEAFF.

V gene TRBV18 combines with J gene TRBJ2-1; tentatively, D is TRBD1 (6 bases). With 5 bases removed from V and 4 bases from J, the gap between germline ends came to 15 bases. The CDR3 contains 15 residues. Germline V gene lookup returns CDR1 KGHSH and CDR2 LQKENI. The CDR3 region is CASSITGHPYNEQFF. CDR3 DNA: TGTGCCAGCTCAATCACGGGACACCCGTACAATGAGCAGTTCTTC.

The chain joins TRBV6-5 to TRBJ2-7, with D uncertain. CDR1 is MNHEY, CDR2 SVGAGI, per germline. This CDR3 comprises 15 residues. V gave up 0 bases and J gave up 2 bases, with 11 bases separating them. The CDR3 nucleotides read TGTGCCAGCAGTTACTCGGTCGGTGAAGCCTACGAGCAGTACTTC. This translates into CASSYSVGEAYEQYF.

As concerns this clone: At one of its ends the junction is not consistent with the germline gene, which may arise from a read error. This CDR3 reads CASSHSSGRPYEQYF. As DNA, the CDR3 is TGTGCCAGCAGTCACTCTAGCGGGAGGCCCTACGAGCAGTACTTC. This chain links TRBV6-5 with TRBJ2-7; 11 bases fit TRBD2. Germline CDR1 reads MNHEY; CDR2 reads SVGAGI. The CDR3 is 15 residues long.

CDR3 DNA sequence: TGTGCCTGGGCGGAGGGGGGGTCGCGGGGGCAGTACTTC. It specifies CAWAEGGSRGQYF. V and J are TRBV30 and TRBJ2-7, with D maybe TRBD2 (7 bases). CDR1 and CDR2 (germline): GTSNPN, SVGIG (reference sequence). The CDR3 covers 13 residues. Trimming stripped 5 bases from V and 9 bases from J, with 20 bases between.

This chain uses TRBV18 with TRBJ2-2; 8 nucleotides line up with TRBD1. The CDR3 contains 17 residues. Germline CDR1 and CDR2: KGHSH and LQKENI. The J segment lost 1 base and the V segment lost 2 bases, leaving 6 bases of the junction unmatched. The CDR3 sequence: CASSPFSGTGNTGELFF. The CDR3 nucleotides are TGTGCCAGCTCACCATTCTCCGGGACAGGGAACACCGGGGAGCTGTTTTTT.

The J gene is TRBJ2-1, the V gene TRBV7-2, with 16 bases fitting TRBD2. The V and J ends lost 5 bases and 5 bases, in that order; junction bases with no gene match: 9. Germline V gene lookup returns CDR1 SGHTA and CDR2 FQGNSA. CDR3 length equals 18 residues. CDR3 loop: CASSRHGTSGRADNEQFF. The CDR3 coding sequence is TGTGCCAGCAGCAGACACGGGACTAGCGGGAGGGCCGACAATGAGCAGTTCTTC.

To note about this clone: Compared with germline, one end of the junction differs, possibly owing to a read error. This chain links TRBV6-5 with TRBJ2-3; D may be TRBD1 or TRBD2 (5 bases each). CDR3 length equals 13 residues. Germline V gene sequence: CDR1 MNHEY, CDR2 SVGAGI. The CDR3 sequence: CAGREFGTDTQYF. The DNA of the CDR3 is TGTGCCGGCAGGGAGTTTGGCACAGATACGCAGTATTTT.

This clone was observed a few times. This chain uses TRBV27 with TRBJ1-1; D possibly corresponds to TRBD1 (6 bases). This CDR3 spans 14 amino acids. V was shortened by 5 bases and J by 0 bases, with 10 bases between the two germline ends. Looked up from germline, CDR1 is MNHEY and CDR2 is SMNVEV (reference sequence). CDR3 nucleotides: TGTGCCAGCAGTCTACAGGGTTTGAACACTGAAGCTTTCTTT. It is translated as CASSLQGLNTEAFF.

The gene calls are TRBV27 and TRBJ1-2; 8 bases map to TRBD1. Germline CDR1 and CDR2: MNHEY and SMNVEV (reference sequence). CDR3 length equals 15 residues. V shed 5 bases and J 5 bases; nucleotides not matched to a gene: 10. The CDR3 DNA sequence: TGTGCCAGCAGTCCCTACCTCGGACAGGGTTATGGCTACACCTTC. Its protein is CASSPYLGQGYGYTF.

J is TRBJ1-2 and V is TRBV19, with TRBD1 matching 7 bases. Germline CDR1 and CDR2: LNHDA and SQIVND (reference sequence). The CDR3 sequence is 14 residues long. J lost 4 bases, V lost 5 bases, and 7 bases had no gene match. The CDR3 is CASSPQTGTYGYTF. DNA of the CDR3: TGTGCCAGTAGTCCTCAGACAGGGACCTATGGCTACACCTTC.

The chain employs TRBV7-3 and TRBJ2-1; the match to TRBD2 covers 12 bases. The CDR3 has 16 amino acids. Losses at the gene ends were 4 bases for V and 3 bases for J; bases not matched to a gene: 4. CDR1 is SGHTA and CDR2 is FQGTGA in the germline V gene. The CDR3 spells CASSYRTSGIYNEQFF. The CDR3 nucleotides read TGTGCCAGCAGCTACCGGACTAGCGGGATCTACAATGAGCAGTTCTTC. The entire variable domain, with the rest obtained from reference TRBV7-3 and TRBJ2-1, is as follows: GAGVSQTPSNKVTEKGKYVELRCDPISGHTALYWYRQSLGQGPEFLIYFQGTGAADDSGLPNDRFFAVRPEGSVSTLKIQRTERGDSAVYLCASSYRTSGIYNEQFFGPGTRLTVL.

The genes are TRBV23-1 and TRBJ1-1; maybe TRBD1 (6 bases). TRBV23-1 has ORF status, its function being uncertain. The CDR3 totals 15 residues. V was pared by 4 bases and J by 1 base, with 13 bases between. For the CDR3, the DNA is TGCGCCAGCAGTCCGAGGACAGAACCGAACACTGAAGCTTTCTTT. It yields the protein CASSPRTEPNTEAFF.

The CDR3 protein is CASSFSRGYEQYF. The CDR3, as DNA: TGTGCCAGCAGTTTTTCCCGGGGCTACGAGCAGTACTTC. The rearrangement joins TRBV27 to TRBJ2-7; D is possibly TRBD2 (5 bases). The CDR3 runs 13 residues. Germline lookup yields CDR1 MNHEY and CDR2 SMNVEV (reference sequence). Trimming took 3 bases from V and 3 from J, leaving 9 bases between them.

V is TRBV4-1 and J is TRBJ2-1; TRBD2 matches at 8 bases. The trim removed 1 base at V and 0 bases at J, leaving 5 bases unmatched. Per germline, CDR1 MGHRA and CDR2 YSYEKL. The CDR3 totals 17 residues. The CDR3 is CASSQGASGSSYNEQFF. CDR3 in DNA: TGCGCCAGCAGCCAAGGAGCGAGCGGGAGCTCCTACAATGAGCAGTTCTTC.

This chain connects TRBV7-2 to TRBJ2-1, with TRBD2 identical over 12 bases. The germline V gene encodes CDR1 SGHTA and CDR2 FQGNSA. Unmatched junction bases numbered 4, after V lost 4 bases and J lost 9 bases. CDR3 size: 14 residues. Here the CDR3 reads CASSSGLAGSEQFF. CDR3 bases: TGTGCCAGCAGCTCTGGACTAGCGGGGAGTGAGCAGTTCTTC.

For the CDR3, the DNA is TGTGCCAGCAGCCAAGATCTAGGGGGCGTGGTGCGGTACTTC. This codes for CASSQDLGGVVRYF. The J gene is TRBJ2-7, the V gene TRBV14; 7 bases match TRBD1. J gave up 12 bases and V 0 bases, and 11 bases lay outside the gene matches. The CDR3 is 14 amino acids. The germline gives CDR1 SGHDN, CDR2 FVKESK.

The V call is TRBV27, the J call TRBJ1-2; 7 bases map to TRBD1. The CDR3 contains 14 residues. Trimming cost V 6 bases and J 9 bases; bases outside gene matches: 13. The germline V gene has CDR1 MNHEY and CDR2 SMNVEV (reference sequence). The CDR3 DNA is TGTGCCAGCAGCCGGACAGGTGGCAATCGGAGCTACACCTTC. Translated: CASSRTGGNRSYTF.